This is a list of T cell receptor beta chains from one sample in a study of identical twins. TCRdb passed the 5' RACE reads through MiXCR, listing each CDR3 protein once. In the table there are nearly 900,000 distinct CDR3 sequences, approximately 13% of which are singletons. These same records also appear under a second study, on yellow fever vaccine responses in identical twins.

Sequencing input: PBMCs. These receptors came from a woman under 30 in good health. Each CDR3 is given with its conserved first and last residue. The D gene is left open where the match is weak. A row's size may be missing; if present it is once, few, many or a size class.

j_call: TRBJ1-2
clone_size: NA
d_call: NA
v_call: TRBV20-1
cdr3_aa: CSASGRGAASRYGYTF
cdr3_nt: TGCAGTGCTAGTGGGAGGGGCGCCGCCTCACGCTATGGCTACACCTTC

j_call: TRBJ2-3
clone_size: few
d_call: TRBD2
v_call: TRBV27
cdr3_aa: CASSNRRELGGDTQYF
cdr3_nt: TGTGCCAGCAGTAACCGGCGGGAGCTGGGGGGAGATACGCAGTATTTT

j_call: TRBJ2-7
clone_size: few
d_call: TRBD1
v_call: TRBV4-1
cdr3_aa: CASSQDRPNVYEQYF
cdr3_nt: TGCGCCAGCAGCCAGGACAGGCCCAACGTCTACGAGCAGTACTTC

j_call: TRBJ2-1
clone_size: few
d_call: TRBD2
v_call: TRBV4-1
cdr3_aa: CASSQLGTSGRREQFF
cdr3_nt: TGCGCCAGCAGTCAACTAGGGACTAGCGGGAGGCGTGAGCAGTTCTTC

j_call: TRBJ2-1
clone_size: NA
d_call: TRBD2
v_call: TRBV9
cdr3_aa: CASSPRGTSGVNEQFF
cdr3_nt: TGTGCCAGCAGCCCACGCGGGACTAGCGGGGTCAATGAGCAGTTCTTC

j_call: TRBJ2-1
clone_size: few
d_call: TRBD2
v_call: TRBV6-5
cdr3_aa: CASSYGLAVYNEQFF
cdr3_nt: TGTGCCAGCAGTTATGGACTAGCGGTCTACAATGAGCAGTTCTTC

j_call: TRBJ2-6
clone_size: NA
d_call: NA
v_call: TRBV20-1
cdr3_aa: CSATRGGLGANVLTF
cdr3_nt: TGCAGTGCTACCAGGGGGGGCCTCGGGGCCAACGTCCTGACTTTC

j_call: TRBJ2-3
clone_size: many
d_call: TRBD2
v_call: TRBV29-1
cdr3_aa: CSVGLAGGEGTQYF
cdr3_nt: TGCAGCGTGGGACTAGCGGGGGGGGAGGGTACGCAGTATTTT

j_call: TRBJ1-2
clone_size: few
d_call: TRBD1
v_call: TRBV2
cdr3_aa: CASIKGTDYGYTF
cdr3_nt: TGTGCCAGCATCAAGGGGACAGACTATGGCTACACCTTC

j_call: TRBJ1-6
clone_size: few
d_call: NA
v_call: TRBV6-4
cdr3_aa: CASSDGSLRSPLHF
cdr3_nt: TGTGCCAGCAGTGATGGGTCGTTACGGTCACCCCTCCACTTT

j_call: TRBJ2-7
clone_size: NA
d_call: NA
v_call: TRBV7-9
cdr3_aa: CASSIRATPYEQYF
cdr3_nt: TGTGCCAGCAGCATCCGGGCTACCCCCTACGAGCAGTACTTC

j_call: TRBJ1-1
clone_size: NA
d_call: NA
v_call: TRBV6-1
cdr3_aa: CASAWMNTEAFF
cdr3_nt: TGTGCCAGTGCCTGGATGAACACTGAAGCTTTCTTT

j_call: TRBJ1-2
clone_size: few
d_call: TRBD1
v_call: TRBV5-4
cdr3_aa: CASSLRRDRGADGYTF
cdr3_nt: TGTGCCAGCAGCTTGCGCCGGGACAGGGGGGCAGATGGCTACACCTTC

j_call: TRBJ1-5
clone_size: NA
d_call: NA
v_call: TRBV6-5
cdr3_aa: CASSYSRLPDQPQHF
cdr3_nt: TGTGCCAGCAGTTACTCTAGGCTTCCCGATCAGCCCCAGCATTTT

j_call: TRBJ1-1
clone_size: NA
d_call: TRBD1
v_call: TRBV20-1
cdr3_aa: CSARVPGGVTEAFF
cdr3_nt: TGCAGTGCTAGAGTACCAGGGGGTGTCACTGAAGCTTTCTTT

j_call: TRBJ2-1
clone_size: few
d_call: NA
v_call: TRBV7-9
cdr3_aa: CASSIPGAREQFF
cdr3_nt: TGTGCCAGCAGCATTCCGGGGGCAAGAGAGCAGTTCTTC

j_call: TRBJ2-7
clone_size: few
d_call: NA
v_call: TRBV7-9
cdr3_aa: CASSLGGHLYEQYF
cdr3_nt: TGTGCCAGCAGCTTAGGGGGACACCTATACGAGCAGTACTTC

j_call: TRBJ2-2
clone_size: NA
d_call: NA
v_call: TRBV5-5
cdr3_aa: CASSGGVTNTGELFF
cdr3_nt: TGTGCCAGCAGCGGCGGGGTCACCAACACCGGGGAGCTGTTTTTT

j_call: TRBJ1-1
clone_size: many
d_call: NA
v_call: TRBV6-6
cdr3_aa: CASSAQTGTEAFF
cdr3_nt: TGTGCCAGCAGCGCCCAAACAGGGACTGAAGCTTTCTTT

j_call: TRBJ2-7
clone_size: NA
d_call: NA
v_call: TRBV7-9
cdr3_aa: CASSWEAYEQYF
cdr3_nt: TGTGCCAGCAGCTGGGAGGCCTACGAGCAGTACTTC

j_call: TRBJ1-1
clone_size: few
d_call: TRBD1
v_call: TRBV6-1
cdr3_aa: CASIDRVDDEAFF
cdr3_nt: TGTGCCAGCATCGACAGGGTCGACGATGAAGCTTTCTTT

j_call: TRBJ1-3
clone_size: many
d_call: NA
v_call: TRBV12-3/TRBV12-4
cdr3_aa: CASSFSRVGNTIYF
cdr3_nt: TGTGCCAGCAGTTTCTCTAGAGTTGGAAACACCATATATTTT

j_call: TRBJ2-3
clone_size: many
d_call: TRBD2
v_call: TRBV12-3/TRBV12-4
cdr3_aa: CASSRGLAASTDTQYF
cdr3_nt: TGTGCCAGCAGTCGCGGACTAGCAGCTAGCACAGATACGCAGTATTTT

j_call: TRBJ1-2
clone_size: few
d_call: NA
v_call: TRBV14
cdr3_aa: CASSQNRPGGYTF
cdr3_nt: TGTGCCAGCAGCCAAAACAGGCCTGGTGGCTACACCTTC

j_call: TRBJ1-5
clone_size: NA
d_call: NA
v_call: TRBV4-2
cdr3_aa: CASSQDWTHQPQHF
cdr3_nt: TGTGCCAGCAGCCAAGACTGGACACATCAGCCCCAGCATTTT

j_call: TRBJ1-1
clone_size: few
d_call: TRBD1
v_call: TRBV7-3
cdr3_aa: CASSSQGTRNTEAFF
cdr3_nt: TGTGCCAGCAGCTCACAGGGGACGCGGAACACTGAAGCTTTCTTT

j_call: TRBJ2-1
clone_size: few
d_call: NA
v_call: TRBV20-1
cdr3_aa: CSARGLPSDEQFF
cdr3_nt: TGCAGTGCTAGGGGACTCCCAAGCGATGAGCAGTTCTTC

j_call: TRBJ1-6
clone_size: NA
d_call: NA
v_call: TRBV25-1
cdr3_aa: CASSATGNYNSPLHF
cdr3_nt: TGTGCCAGCAGTGCCACAGGGAACTATAATTCACCCCTCCACTTT

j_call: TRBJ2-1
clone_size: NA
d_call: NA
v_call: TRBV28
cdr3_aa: CASEPRGLWNEQFF
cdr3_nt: TGTGCGAGCGAACCCAGAGGGCTATGGAATGAGCAGTTCTTC

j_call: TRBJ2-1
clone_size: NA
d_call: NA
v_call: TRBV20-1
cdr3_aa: CSARDLTQGVNEQFF
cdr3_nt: TGCAGTGCTAGAGATTTGACTCAAGGCGTTAATGAGCAGTTCTTC

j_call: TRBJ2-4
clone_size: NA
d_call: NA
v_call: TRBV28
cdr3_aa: CASGTTGSLAKNIQYF
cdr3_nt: TGTGCCAGCGGAACGACAGGAAGTTTAGCCAAAAACATTCAGTACTTC

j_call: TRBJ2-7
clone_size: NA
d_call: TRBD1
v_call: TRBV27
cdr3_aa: CASSSIGTGPYQQYF
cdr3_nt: TGTGCCAGCAGTTCGATAGGGACAGGGCCTTACCAGCAGTACTTC

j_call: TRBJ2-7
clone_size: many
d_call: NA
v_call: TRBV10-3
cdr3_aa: CAISERTQYEQYF
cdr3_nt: TGTGCCATCAGTGAGCGGACACAGTACGAGCAGTACTTC

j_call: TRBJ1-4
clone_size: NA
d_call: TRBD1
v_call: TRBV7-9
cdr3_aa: CASDRVNEKLFF
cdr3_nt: TGTGCCAGTGACAGGGTTAACGAAAAACTGTTTTTT

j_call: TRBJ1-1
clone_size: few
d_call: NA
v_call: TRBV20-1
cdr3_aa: CSANRGGLNTEAFF
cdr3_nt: TGCAGTGCGAACCGGGGGGGTTTGAACACTGAAGCTTTCTTT

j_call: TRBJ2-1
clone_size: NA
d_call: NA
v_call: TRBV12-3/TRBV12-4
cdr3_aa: CTISSPGPIAVSYNEQFF
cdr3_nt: TGTACCATCAGTAGCCCGGGGCCCATAGCGGTCTCCTACAATGAGCAGTTCTTC

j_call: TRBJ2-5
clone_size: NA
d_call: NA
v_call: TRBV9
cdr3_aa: CASSVEKGRFRETQYF
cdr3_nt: TGTGCCAGCAGCGTAGAGAAAGGGAGGTTTAGAGAGACCCAGTACTTC

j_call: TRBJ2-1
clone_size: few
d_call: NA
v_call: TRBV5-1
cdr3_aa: CASRHGSTTTIYNEQFF
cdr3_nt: TGCGCCAGCAGGCACGGATCGACAACCACGATCTACAATGAGCAGTTCTTC

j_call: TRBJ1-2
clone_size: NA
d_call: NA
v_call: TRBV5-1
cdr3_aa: CASSGEQGGDGYTF
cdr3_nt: TGCGCCAGCAGCGGAGAACAGGGAGGCGATGGCTACACCTTC

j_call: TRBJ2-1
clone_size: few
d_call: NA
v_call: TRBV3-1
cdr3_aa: CASSQVFVGGGNEQFF
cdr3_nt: TGTGCCAGCAGCCAAGTTTTTGTGGGAGGTGGCAATGAGCAGTTCTTC

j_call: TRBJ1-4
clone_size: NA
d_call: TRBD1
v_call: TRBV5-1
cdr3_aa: CASSPPGQANEKLFF
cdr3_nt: TGCGCCAGCAGCCCACCGGGACAGGCAAATGAAAAACTGTTTTTT

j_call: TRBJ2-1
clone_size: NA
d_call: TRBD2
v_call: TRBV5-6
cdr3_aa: CASSQTLGPSGRSYNEQFF
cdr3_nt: TGTGCCAGCAGCCAAACTTTGGGACCTAGCGGGAGGTCGTACAATGAGCAGTTCTTC

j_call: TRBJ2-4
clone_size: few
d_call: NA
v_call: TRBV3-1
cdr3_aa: CASSQDRGHIQYF
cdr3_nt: TGTGCCAGCAGCCAAGATCGGGGGCACATTCAGTACTTC

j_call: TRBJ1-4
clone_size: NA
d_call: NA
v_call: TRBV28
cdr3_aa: CASRSVGQGEKLFF
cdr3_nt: TGTGCCAGCAGATCCGTGGGTCAGGGTGAAAAACTGTTTTTT

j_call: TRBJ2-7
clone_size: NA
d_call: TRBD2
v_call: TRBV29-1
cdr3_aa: CSVAKLAGEYEQYF
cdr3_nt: TGCAGCGTCGCAAAGCTAGCGGGAGAATACGAGCAGTACTTC

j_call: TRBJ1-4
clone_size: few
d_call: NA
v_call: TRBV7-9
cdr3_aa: CASSAYNEKLFF
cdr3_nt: TGTGCCAGCAGCGCCTACAACGAAAAACTGTTTTTT

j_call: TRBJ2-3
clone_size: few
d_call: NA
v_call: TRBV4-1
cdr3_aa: CASSQHRTGLTDTQYF
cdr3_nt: TGCGCCAGCAGCCAACACCGCACAGGGTTGACAGATACGCAGTATTTT

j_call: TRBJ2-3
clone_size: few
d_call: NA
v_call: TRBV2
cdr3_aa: CASSESSDTQYF
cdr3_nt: TGTGCCAGCAGTGAATCTTCAGATACGCAGTATTTT

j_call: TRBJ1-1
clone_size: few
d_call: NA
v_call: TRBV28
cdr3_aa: CASSHWVGSLNTEAFF
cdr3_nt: TGTGCCAGCAGCCATTGGGTAGGGTCCCTGAACACTGAAGCTTTCTTT

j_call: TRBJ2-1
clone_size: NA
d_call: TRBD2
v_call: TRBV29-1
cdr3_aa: CSVPTSGFGNEQFF
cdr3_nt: TGCAGCGTACCCACTAGCGGGTTCGGGAATGAGCAGTTCTTC

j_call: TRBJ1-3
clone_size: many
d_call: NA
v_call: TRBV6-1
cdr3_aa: CASHTPAGNTIYF
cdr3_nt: TGTGCCAGCCACACTCCTGCTGGAAACACCATATATTTT

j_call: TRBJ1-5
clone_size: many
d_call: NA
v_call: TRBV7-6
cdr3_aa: CASSLDSYQPQHF
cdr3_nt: TGTGCCAGCAGCTTAGACAGTTATCAGCCCCAGCATTTT